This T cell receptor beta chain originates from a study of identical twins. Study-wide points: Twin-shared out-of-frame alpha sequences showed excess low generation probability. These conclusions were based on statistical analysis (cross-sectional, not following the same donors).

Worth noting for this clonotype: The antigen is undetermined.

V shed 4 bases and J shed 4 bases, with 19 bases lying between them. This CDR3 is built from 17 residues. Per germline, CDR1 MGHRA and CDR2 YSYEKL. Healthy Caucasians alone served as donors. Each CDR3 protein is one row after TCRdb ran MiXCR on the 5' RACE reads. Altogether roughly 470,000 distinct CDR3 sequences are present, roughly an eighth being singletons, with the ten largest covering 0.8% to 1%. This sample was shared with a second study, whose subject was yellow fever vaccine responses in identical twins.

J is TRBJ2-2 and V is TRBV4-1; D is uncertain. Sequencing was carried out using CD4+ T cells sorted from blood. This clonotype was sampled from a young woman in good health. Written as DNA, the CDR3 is TGCGCCAGCAGCCTGCGTGCCAACCAGGCAGGCACCGGGGAGCTGTTTTTT. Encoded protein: CASSLRANQAGTGELFF.